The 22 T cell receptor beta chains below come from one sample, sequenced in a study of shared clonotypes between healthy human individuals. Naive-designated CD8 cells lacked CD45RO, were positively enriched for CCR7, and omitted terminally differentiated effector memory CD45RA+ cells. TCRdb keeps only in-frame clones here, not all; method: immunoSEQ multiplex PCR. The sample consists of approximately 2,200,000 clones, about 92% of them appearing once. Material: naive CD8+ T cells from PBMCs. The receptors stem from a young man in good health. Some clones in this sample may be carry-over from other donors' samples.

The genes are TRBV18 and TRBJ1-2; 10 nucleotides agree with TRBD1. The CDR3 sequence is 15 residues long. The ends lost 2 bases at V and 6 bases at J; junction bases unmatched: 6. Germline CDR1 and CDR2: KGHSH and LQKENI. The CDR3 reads CASSPSSGQGDGYTF. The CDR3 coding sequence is TGTGCCAGCTCACCATCTAGCGGACAGGGGGATGGCTACACCTTC. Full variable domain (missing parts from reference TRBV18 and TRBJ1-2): NAGVMQNPRHLVRRRGQEARLRCSPMKGHSHVYWYRQLPEEGLKFMVYLQKENIIDESGMPKERFSAEFPKEGPSILRIQQVVRGDSAAYFCASSPSSGQGDGYTFGSGTRLTVV.

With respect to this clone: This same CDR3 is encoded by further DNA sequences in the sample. CDR3: CASSRGPYEQYF. DNA for the CDR3: TGTGCCAGCAGCCGAGGACCTTACGAGCAGTACTTC. The rearrangement joins TRBV28 to TRBJ2-7; D is uncertain. Deletions cut 6 bases from V and 4 bases from J, with 10 bases between. Germline CDR1 and CDR2: MDHEN and SYDVKM. The CDR3 runs to 12 residues.

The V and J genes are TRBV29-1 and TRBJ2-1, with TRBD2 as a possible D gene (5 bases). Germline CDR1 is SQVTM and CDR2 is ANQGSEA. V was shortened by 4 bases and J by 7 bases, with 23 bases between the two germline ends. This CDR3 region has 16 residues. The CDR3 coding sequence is TGCAGCGTTGTAGGGCGTGTGGGAGAGGGTTATAATGAGCAGTTCTTC. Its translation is CSVVGRVGEGYNEQFF.

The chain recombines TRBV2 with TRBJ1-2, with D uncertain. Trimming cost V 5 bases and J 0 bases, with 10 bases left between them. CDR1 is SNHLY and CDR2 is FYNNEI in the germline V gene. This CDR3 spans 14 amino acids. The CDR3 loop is CASSRTETNYGYTF. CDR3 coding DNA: TGTGCCAGCAGTAGGACGGAAACTAACTATGGCTACACCTTC. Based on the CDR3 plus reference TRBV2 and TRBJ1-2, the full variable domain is EPEVTQTPSHQVTQMGQEVILRCVPISNHLYFYWYRQILGQKVEFLVSFYNNEISEKSEIFDDQFSVERPDGSNFTLKIRSTKLEDSAMYFCASSRTETNYGYTFGSGTRLTVV.

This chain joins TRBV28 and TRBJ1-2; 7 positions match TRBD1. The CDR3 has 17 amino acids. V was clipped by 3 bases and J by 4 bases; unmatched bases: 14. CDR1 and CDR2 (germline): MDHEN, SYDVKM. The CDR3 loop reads CASSFRQGPASGYGYTF. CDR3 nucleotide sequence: TGTGCCAGCAGTTTCCGACAGGGACCCGCTAGCGGCTATGGCTACACCTTC.

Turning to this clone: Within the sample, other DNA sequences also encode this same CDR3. The CDR3, as DNA: TGTGCCAGCTCTCTTCTAGACTGGGACTCCGGGGAGACCCAGTACTTC. This codes for CASSLLDWDSGETQYF. The rearrangement joins TRBV18 to TRBJ2-5; TRBD2 is a possible D gene (6 bases). Germline V gene data show CDR1 as KGHSH and CDR2 as LQKENI. CDR3 size: 16 residues. V lost 6 bases and J lost 5, with 22 bases in between.

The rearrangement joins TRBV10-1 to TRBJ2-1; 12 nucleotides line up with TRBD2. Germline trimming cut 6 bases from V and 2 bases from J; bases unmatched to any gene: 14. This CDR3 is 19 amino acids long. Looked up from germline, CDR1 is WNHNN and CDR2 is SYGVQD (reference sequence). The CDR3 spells CASSTTSGRSLVPYNEQFF. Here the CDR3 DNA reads TGCGCCAGCAGCACGACTAGCGGGAGAAGTTTAGTACCCTACAATGAGCAGTTCTTC.

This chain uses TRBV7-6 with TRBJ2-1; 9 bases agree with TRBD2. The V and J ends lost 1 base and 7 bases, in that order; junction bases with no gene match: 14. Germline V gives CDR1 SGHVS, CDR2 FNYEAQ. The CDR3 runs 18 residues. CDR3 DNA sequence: TGTGCCAGCAGCTTAGTTGGCTGGAGCGGGAGGTCACGAAATGAGCAGTTCTTC. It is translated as CASSLVGWSGRSRNEQFF.

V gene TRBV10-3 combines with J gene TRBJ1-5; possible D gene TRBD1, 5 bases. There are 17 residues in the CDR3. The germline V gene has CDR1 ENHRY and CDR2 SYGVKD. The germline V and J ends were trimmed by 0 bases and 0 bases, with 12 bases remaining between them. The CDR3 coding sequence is TGTGCCATCAGTGAGTCGATGAGGGGAGGTAGCAATCAGCCCCAGCATTTT. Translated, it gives CAISESMRGGSNQPQHF.

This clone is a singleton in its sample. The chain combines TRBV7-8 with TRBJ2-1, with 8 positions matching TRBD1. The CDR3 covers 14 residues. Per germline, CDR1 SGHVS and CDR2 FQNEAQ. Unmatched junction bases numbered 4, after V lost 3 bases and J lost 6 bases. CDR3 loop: CASSLQGARNEQFF. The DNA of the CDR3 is TGTGCCAGCAGCTTGCAGGGGGCGCGCAATGAGCAGTTCTTC.

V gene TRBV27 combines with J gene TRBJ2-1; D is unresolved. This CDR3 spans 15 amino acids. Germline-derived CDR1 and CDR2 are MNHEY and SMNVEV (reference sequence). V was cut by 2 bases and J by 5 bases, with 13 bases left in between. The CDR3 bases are TGTGCCAGCAGTTTAGGCCCCAGAAGCGACAATGAGCAGTTCTTC. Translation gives CASSLGPRSDNEQFF.

CDR3 protein: CASSPRTSGSFYNEQFF. DNA of the CDR3: TGTGCCAGCAGCCCCCGGACTAGCGGGAGTTTCTACAATGAGCAGTTCTTC. This chain uses TRBV7-7 with TRBJ2-1, with TRBD2 matching over 13 bases. With V trimmed by 5 bases and J by 3 bases, 7 bases remained unmatched. Germline-derived CDR1 and CDR2 are SSHAT and FNYEAQ (reference sequence). The CDR3 totals 17 residues.

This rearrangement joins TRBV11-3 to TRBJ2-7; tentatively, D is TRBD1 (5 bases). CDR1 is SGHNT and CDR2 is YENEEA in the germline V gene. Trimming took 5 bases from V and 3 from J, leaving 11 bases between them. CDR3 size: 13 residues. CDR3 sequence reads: CASSQGTGYEQYF. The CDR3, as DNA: TGTGCCAGCAGCCAGGGCACAGGCTACGAGCAGTACTTC.

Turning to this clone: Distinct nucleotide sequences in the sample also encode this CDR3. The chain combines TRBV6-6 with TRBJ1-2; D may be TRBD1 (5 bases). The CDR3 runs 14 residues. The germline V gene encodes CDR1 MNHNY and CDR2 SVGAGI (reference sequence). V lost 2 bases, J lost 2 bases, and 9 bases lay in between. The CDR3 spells CASSYGEGNYGYTF. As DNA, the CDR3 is TGTGCCAGCAGTTACGGAGAGGGGAACTATGGCTACACCTTC.

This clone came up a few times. The CDR3 nucleotides read TGCAGCGTTGAGGGGGTCTACGAGCAGTACTTC. This encodes CSVEGVYEQYF. The chain uses TRBV29-1 and TRBJ2-7; D is tentatively TRBD1 or TRBD2 (5 bases each). The V end was cut by 3 bases, the J end by 3 bases, with 6 bases between. Germline V CDR1 and CDR2: SQVTM, ANQGSEA. This CDR3 comprises 11 residues.

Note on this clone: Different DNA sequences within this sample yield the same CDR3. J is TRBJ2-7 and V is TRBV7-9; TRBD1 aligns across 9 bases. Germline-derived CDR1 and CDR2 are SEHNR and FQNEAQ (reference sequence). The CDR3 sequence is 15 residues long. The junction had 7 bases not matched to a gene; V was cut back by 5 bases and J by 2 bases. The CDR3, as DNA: TGTGCCAGCAGCCCTCCGGGACAGGGCGCCTACGAGCAGTACTTC. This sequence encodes CASSPPGQGAYEQYF.

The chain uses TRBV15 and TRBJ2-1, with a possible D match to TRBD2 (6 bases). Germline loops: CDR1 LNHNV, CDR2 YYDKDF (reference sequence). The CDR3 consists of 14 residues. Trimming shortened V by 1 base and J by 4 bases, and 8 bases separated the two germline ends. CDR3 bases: TGTGCCACCAGCAGAGGGGGGGTGTACAATGAGCAGTTCTTC. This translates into CATSRGGVYNEQFF.

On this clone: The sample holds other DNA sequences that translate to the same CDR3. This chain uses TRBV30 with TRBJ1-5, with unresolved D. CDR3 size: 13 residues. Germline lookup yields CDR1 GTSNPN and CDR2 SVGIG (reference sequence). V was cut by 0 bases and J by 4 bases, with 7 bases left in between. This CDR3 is CAWSVGGNQPQHF. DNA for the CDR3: TGTGCCTGGAGTGTAGGCGGGAATCAGCCCCAGCATTTT.

CDR3 in DNA: TGTGCCAGCAGCATCTGGGGGGGCGCAGATACGCAGTATTTT. Translated: CASSIWGGADTQYF. This sequence joins TRBV7-3 and TRBJ2-3; tentatively, D is TRBD2 (7 bases). V lost 5 bases and J lost 4, with 13 bases in between. The CDR3 runs to 14 residues. From germline, CDR1 is SGHTA and CDR2 FQGTGA.

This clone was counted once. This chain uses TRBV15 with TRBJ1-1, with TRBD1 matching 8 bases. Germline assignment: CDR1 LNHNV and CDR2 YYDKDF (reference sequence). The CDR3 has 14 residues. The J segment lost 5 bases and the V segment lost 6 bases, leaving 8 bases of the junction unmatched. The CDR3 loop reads CATRMTGVTTEAFF. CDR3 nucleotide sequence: TGTGCCACCAGAATGACAGGGGTTACTACTGAAGCTTTCTTT.

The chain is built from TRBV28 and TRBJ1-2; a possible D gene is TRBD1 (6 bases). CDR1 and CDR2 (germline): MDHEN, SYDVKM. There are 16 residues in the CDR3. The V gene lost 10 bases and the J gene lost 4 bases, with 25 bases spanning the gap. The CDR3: CAIRLWGGADTYGYTF. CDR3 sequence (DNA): TGTGCCATCCGATTGTGGGGGGGCGCTGATACCTATGGCTACACCTTC.

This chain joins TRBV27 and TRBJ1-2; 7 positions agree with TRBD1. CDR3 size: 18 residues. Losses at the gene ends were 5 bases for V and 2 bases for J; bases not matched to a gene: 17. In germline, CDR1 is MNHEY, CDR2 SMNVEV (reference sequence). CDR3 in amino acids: CASSTRDSPLGLNYGYTF. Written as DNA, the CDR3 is TGTGCCAGCAGTACTCGGGACAGCCCTTTGGGTTTAAACTATGGCTACACCTTC.